These 2 T cell receptor beta chains came from one sample sequenced in a study of T cells after yellow fever vaccination. TCRdb reprocessed the 5' RACE reads with MiXCR, giving one entry per CDR3 protein. The repertoire includes some 160,000 distinct CDR3 sequences, about a tenth of them detected once, and roughly 36% sits in the top ten. Material: CD8+ T cells sorted from PBMCs, obtained 45 days after the yellow fever booster vaccination. Receptors were obtained from a young man who received the YFV17D yellow fever vaccine.

This clonotype has more than one count but fewer than ten. The rearrangement links TRBV28 to TRBJ2-4; a weak D match, TRBD1 (6 bases). The CDR3 runs to 14 residues. V lost 5 bases, J lost 7 bases, and 15 bases lay in between. The germline V gene encodes CDR1 MDHEN and CDR2 SYDVKM. CDR3 sequence: CASSPGTQINIQYF. CDR3 DNA sequence: TGTGCCAGCAGTCCGGGGACACAGATCAACATTCAGTACTTC.

This clonotype showed up many times. The V gene is TRBV12-3 or TRBV12-4, the J gene TRBJ2-5; perhaps D is TRBD1 or TRBD2 (7 bases each). This CDR3 contains 14 residues. Trimming removed 5 bases at V and 5 bases at J, with 15 bases between. The CDR3 region has the DNA TGTGCCAGCAGTCATCAGGGGGGGGAGGAGACCCAGTACTTC. Its translation: CASSHQGGEETQYF.